This T cell receptor beta chain stems from a study of T cells in Graves' hyperthyroidism and ophthalmopathy. Looking at the study overall: Blood was drawn when the patient was first diagnosed and still untreated.

This clonotype was counted ten times or more. Its cognate antigen is unknown. V gave up 3 bases and J gave up 4 bases, with 12 bases separating them. Germline V gene data show CDR1 as MDHEN and CDR2 as SYDVKM. CDR3 length: 14 amino acids. Amplified TCR beta CDR3 regions came from RNA transcripts. The study used the HTBI primer set for a first-round RT-PCR of the TCR CDR3. One entry per CDR3 protein, called by TCRdb with MiXCR from the multiplex PCR reads. This sample has a few hundred thousand distinct CDR3 sequences, with around 14% found just once. Study outcomes and limitations: Separation of ophthalmopathy from stable hyperthyroidism was achieved by a 13 V-J model.

The receptor comes from a woman aged 25-40 years with Graves' hyperthyroidism. The V call is TRBV28, the J call TRBJ1-2, with a possible D match to TRBD1 (6 bases). The source material was blood. The DNA for the CDR3 is TGTGCCAGCAGTTTGGTCCAGGGGACCTATGGCTACACCTTC. Translation gives CASSLVQGTYGYTF.